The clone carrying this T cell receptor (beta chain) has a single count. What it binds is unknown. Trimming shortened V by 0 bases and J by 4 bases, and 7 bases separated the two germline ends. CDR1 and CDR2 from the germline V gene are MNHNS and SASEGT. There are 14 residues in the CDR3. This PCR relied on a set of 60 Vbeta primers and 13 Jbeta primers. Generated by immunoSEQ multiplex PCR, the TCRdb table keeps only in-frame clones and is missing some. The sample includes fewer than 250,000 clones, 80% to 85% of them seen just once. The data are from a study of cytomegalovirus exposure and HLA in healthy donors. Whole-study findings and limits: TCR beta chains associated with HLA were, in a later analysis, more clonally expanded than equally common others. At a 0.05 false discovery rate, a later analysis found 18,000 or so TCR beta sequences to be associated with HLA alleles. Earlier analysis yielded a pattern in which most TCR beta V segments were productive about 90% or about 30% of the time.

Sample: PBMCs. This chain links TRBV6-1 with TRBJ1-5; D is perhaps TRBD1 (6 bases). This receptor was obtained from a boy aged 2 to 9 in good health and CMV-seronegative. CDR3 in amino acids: CASSEAQGNQPQHF. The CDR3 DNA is TGTGCCAGCAGTGAAGCACAGGGAAATCAGCCCCAGCATTTT.